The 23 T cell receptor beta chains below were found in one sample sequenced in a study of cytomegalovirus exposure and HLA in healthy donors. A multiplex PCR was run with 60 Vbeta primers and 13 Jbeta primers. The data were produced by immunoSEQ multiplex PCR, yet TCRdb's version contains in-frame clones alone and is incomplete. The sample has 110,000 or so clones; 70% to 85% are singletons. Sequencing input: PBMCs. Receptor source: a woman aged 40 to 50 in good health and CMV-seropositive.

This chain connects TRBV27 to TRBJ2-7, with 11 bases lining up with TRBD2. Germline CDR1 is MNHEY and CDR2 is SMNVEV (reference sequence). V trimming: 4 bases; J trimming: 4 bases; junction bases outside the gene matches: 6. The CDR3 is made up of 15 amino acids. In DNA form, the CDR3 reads TGTGCCAGCAGTTACTCGCCTAGCGGGGGGTACGAGCAGTACTTC. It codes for CASSYSPSGGYEQYF.

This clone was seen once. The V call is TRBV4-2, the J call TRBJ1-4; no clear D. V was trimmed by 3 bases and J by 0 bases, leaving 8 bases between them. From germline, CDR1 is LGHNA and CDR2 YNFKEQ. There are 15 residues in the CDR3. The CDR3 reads CASSHRHATNEKLFF. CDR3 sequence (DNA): TGTGCCAGCAGCCACAGACATGCAACTAATGAAAAACTGTTTTTT.

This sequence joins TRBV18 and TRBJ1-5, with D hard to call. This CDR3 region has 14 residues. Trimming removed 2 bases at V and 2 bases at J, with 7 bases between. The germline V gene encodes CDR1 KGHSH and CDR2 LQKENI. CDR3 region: CASSPALGNQPQHF. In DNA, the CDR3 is TGTGCCAGCTCACCAGCTCTAGGCAATCAGCCCCAGCATTTT.

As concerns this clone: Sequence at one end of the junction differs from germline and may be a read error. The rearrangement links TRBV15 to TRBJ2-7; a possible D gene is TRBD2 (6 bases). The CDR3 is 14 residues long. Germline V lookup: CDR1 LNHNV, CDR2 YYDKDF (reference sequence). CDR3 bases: TGTGCCACCAGCAGAGATCAGGGAGGCTACGGGCAGTACTTC. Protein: CATSRDQGGYGQYF.

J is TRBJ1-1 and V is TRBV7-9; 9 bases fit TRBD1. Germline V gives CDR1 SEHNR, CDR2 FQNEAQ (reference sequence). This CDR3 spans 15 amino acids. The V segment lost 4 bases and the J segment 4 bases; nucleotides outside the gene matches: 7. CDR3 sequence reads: CASSSWTGATTEAFF. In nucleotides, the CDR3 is TGTGCCAGCAGCTCATGGACAGGGGCGACCACTGAAGCTTTCTTT.

The CDR3 region has the DNA TGCGCCAGCAGGGGACTAGCGGGGGGGCAATTGACCAAGTCCTACGAGCAGTACTTC. It encodes CASRGLAGGQLTKSYEQYF. The chain employs TRBV10-1 and TRBJ2-7, with TRBD2 identical over 16 bases. The V segment lost 6 bases and the J segment 1 base; nucleotides outside the gene matches: 12. Per germline, CDR1 WNHNN and CDR2 SYGVQD (reference sequence). This CDR3 has 19 residues.

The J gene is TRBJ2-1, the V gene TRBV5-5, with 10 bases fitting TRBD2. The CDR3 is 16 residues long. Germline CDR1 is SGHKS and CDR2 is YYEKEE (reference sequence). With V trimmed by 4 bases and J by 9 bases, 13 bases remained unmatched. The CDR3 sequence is CASSTTISGRAFEQFF. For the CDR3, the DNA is TGTGCCAGCAGCACTACGATCAGCGGGAGGGCGTTTGAGCAGTTCTTC.

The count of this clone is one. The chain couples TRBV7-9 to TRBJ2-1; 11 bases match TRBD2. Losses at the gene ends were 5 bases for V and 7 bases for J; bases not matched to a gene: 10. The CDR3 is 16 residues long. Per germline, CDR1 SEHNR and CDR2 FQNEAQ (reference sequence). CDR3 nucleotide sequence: TGTGCCAGCAGCCTACTAGCGGGGGAGCCCTGGAATGAGCAGTTCTTC. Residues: CASSLLAGEPWNEQFF. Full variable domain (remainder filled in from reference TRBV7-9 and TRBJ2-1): DTGVSQNPRHKITKRGQNVTFRCDPISEHNRLYWYRQTLGQGPEFLTYFQNEAQLEKSRLLSDRFSAERPKGSFSTLEIQRTEQGDSAMYLCASSLLAGEPWNEQFFGPGTRLTVL.

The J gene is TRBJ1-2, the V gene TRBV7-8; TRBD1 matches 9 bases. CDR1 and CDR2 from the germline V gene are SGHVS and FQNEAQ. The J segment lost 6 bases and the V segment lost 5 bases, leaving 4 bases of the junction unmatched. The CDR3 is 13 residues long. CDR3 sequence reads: CASSERTGDGYTF. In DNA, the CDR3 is TGTGCCAGCAGCGAACGGACAGGGGATGGCTACACCTTC.

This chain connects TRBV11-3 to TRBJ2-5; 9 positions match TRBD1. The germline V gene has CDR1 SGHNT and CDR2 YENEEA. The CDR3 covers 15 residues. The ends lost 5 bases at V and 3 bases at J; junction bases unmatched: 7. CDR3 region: CASSPRDRVKETQYF. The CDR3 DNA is TGTGCCAGCAGCCCCCGGGACAGGGTAAAAGAGACCCAGTACTTC.

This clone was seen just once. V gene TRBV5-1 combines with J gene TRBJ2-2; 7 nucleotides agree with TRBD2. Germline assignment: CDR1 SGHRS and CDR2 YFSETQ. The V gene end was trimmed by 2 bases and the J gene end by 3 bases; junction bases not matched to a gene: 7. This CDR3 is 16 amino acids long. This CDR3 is CASSLLARGYTGELFF. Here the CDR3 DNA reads TGCGCCAGCAGCTTACTAGCGAGAGGGTACACCGGGGAGCTGTTTTTT.

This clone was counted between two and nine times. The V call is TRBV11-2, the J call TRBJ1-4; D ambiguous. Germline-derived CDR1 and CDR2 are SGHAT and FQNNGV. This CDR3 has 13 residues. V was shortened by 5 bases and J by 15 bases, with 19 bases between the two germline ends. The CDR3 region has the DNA TGTGCCAGCAGCCGAATGGAACAAAATCAGGTGTTTTTT. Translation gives CASSRMEQNQVFF.

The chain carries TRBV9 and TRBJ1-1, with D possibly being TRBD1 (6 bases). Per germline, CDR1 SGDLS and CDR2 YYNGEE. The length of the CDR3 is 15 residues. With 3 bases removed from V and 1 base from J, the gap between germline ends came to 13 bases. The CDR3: CASSARTATNTEAFF. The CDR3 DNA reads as TGTGCCAGCAGCGCCCGGACAGCAACGAACACTGAAGCTTTCTTT.

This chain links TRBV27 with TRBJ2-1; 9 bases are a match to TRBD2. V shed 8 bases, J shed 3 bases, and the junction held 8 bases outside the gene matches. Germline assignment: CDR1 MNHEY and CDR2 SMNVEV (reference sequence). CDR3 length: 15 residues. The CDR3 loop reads CASGVAGANYNEQFF. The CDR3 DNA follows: TGTGCCAGCGGAGTAGCGGGGGCCAACTACAATGAGCAGTTCTTC.

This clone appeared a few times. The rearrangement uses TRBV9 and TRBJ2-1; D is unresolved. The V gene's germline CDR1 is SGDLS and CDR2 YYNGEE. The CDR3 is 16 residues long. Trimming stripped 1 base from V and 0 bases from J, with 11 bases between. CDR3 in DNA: TGTGCCAGCAGCGTATTAGTACCAAGCTCCTACAATGAGCAGTTCTTC. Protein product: CASSVLVPSSYNEQFF.

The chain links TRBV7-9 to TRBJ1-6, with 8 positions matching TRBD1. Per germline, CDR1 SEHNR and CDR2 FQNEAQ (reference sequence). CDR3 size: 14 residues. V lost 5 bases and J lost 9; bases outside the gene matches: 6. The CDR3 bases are TGTGCCAGCAGCCCGGGGACAGGCTTTTCACCCCTCCACTTT. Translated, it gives CASSPGTGFSPLHF.

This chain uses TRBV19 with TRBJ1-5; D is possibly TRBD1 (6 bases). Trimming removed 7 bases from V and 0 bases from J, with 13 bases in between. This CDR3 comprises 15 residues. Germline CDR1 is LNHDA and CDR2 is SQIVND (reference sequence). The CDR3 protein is CASTDRGYSNQPQHF. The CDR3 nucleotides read TGTGCCAGTACGGACAGAGGGTATAGCAATCAGCCCCAGCATTTT.

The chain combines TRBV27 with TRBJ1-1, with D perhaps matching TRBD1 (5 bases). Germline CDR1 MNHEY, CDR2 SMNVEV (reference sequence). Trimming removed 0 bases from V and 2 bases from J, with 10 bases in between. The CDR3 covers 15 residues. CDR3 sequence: CASSLSAGGNTEAFF. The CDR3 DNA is TGTGCCAGCAGTTTATCCGCGGGGGGTAACACTGAAGCTTTCTTT.

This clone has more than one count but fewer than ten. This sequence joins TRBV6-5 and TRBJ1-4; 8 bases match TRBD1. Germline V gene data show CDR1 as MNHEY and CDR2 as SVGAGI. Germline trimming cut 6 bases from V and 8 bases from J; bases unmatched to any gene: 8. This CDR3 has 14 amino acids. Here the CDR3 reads CASSQTGGGEKLFF. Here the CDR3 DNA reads TGTGCCAGCAGCCAAACAGGGGGGGGAGAAAAACTGTTTTTT.

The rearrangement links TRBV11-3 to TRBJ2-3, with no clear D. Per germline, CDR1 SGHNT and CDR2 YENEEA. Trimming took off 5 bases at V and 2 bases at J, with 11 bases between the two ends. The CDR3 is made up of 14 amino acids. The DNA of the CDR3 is TGTGCCAGCAGCCCCTGGGCTAACACAGATACGCAGTATTTT. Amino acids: CASSPWANTDTQYF. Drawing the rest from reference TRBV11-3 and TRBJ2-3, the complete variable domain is EAGVVQSPRYKIIEKKQPVAFWCNPISGHNTLYWYLQNLGQGPELLIRYENEEAVDDSQLPKDRFSAERLKGVDSTLKIQPAELGDSAVYLCASSPWANTDTQYFGPGTRLTVL.

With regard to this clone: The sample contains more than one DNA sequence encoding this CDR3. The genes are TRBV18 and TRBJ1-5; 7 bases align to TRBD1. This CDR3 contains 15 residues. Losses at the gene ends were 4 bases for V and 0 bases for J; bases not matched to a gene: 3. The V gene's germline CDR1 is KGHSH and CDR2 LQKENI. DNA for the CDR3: TGTGCCAGCTCACAGGGACAGTATAGCAATCAGCCCCAGCATTTT. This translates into CASSQGQYSNQPQHF. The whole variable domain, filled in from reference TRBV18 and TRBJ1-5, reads NAGVMQNPRHLVRRRGQEARLRCSPMKGHSHVYWYRQLPEEGLKFMVYLQKENIIDESGMPKERFSAEFPKEGPSILRIQQVVRGDSAAYFCASSQGQYSNQPQHFGDGTRLSIL.

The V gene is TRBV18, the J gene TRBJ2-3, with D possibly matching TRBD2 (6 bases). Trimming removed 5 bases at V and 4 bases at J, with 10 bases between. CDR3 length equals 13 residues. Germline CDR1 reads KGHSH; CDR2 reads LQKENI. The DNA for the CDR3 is TGTGCCAGCTCAACGGGGGTGGCAGATACGCAGTATTTT. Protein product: CASSTGVADTQYF.

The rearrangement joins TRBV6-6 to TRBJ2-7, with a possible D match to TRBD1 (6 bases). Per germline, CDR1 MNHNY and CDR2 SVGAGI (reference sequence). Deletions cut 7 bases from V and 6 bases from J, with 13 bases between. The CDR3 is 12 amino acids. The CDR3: CASKSTGIEQYF. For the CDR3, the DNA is TGTGCCAGCAAAAGTACAGGGATCGAGCAGTACTTC.